This T cell receptor beta chain was documented in a study of neurological immune-mediated disorders. After removal of 4 bases from V and 5 bases from J, the junction contained 13 bases not matched to a gene. The CDR3 is 16 residues long. Germline V gene lookup returns CDR1 SGHTA and CDR2 FQGTGA. TCRdb fed the 5' RACE reads into MiXCR, producing one record per CDR3 protein. The sample lists 40,000 or so distinct CDR3 sequences, about 2.3% seen once, with 12% in the top ten. The chain is built from TRBV7-3 and TRBJ2-5; 7 nucleotides agree with TRBD1. The receptor comes from a man aged 25-45 years with multiple sclerosis. The sequencing input was PBMCs. The CDR3 DNA reads as TGTGCCAGCAGCTCCGGACAGGCTATGGTGAGGGAGACCCAGTACTTC. This codes for CASSSGQAMVRETQYF.